This T cell receptor (beta chain) stems from a study of shared T cell receptors in the human thymus. Measured with immunoSEQ multiplex PCR; TCRdb has only the in-frame clones, and not every one. Of hundreds of thousands of clones listed, 88% are singletons. This clone was picked up one time. This CDR3 is 17 amino acids long. Looked up from germline, CDR1 is MNHNS and CDR2 is SASEGT. V was trimmed by 4 bases and J by 5 bases, leaving 24 bases between them. These data were also filed under a second study, of human thymus T cells. Turning to that study: The sample donors, healthy Finnish infants, were having corrective surgery for congenital heart defects. Resections obtained during corrective heart surgery supplied the thymus tissue. Gene usage (both V and J) appeared biased in thymic and blood repertoires. Related research described strongly overlapping thymic repertoires in unrelated people.

This receptor was identified in a boy in the first two years of life with a congenital heart defect. This chain links TRBV6-1 with TRBJ2-7; D perhaps matches TRBD2 (6 bases). The material sequenced was thymocytes. The CDR3, as DNA: TGTGCCAGCAGTGCCTCCCGGGACTCTCGGGAGTCCCACGAGCAGTACTTC. Protein sequence: CASSASRDSRESHEQYF.